A single sample gave rise to the 9 T cell receptor beta chains below, sequenced in a study of regulatory T cells in long-lasting Graves disease. Time point of the sample: newly diagnosed GD, antithyroid drugs for less than 3 months. There was RNA extracted from PBMCs, and the TCR library was made from it. HTBI primers from iRepertoire and Arm-PCR of CDR3 regions yielded the TCR beta libraries. From the multiplex PCR reads, TCRdb called clonotypes with MiXCR, one entry per CDR3 protein. The table has roughly 500,000 distinct CDR3 sequences, around 11% seen once; the top ten hold 8.9%. The sample also formed part of further work on T cells in Graves' hyperthyroidism and ophthalmopathy.

Sequenced here: peripheral blood mononuclear cells (PBMCs), sampled at new diagnosis, from a patient treated with antithyroid drugs. The origin of the receptors is a woman aged 30 to 39 with Graves disease.

This clonotype was recorded at least ten times. The chain links TRBV2 to TRBJ1-2, with TRBD1 identical over 9 bases. This CDR3 contains 14 residues. V dropped 4 bases and J dropped 7; count of bases not matched to a gene: 7. From germline, CDR1 is SNHLY and CDR2 FYNNEI. DNA for the CDR3: TGTGCCAGCAGTGGCAAACAGGGGGCAGGTGGCTACACCTTC. This translates into CASSGKQGAGGYTF.

This clonotype has only a few counts. This chain connects TRBV6-2 or TRBV6-3 to TRBJ2-1; D is possibly TRBD1 (5 bases). Germline CDR1 reads MNHEY; CDR2 reads SVGEGT. CDR3 length equals 16 residues. V was cut by 6 bases and J by 4 bases, with 19 bases left in between. The DNA of the CDR3 is TGTGCCAGCAGCCTGAGGTTGGGGCCGCAGTACAATGAGCAGTTCTTC. This translates into CASSLRLGPQYNEQFF.

A remark on this clonotype: This may stem from a read error, because a much larger clone lies one nucleotide away. The CDR3 is CASNAGVDNTEACF. CDR3 nucleotide sequence: TGTGCCAGCAATGCGGGGGTAGACAACACTGAAGCTTGCTTT. The rearrangement uses TRBV7-9 and TRBJ1-1; D is perhaps TRBD1 (5 bases). There are 14 residues in the CDR3. Germline V gives CDR1 SEHNR, CDR2 FQNEAQ (reference sequence).

In its sample, this clonotype was seen many times. The chain is built from TRBV19 and TRBJ1-3; D remains ambiguous. The CDR3 consists of 15 residues. V lost 4 bases, J lost 2 bases, and 12 bases lay in between. Germline CDR1 LNHDA, CDR2 SQIVND (reference sequence). CDR3 DNA: TGTGCCAGTAGTACTTCTGGAGGGCCTGGAAACACCATATATTTT. Its translation: CASSTSGGPGNTIYF. Variable domain in full (rest from reference TRBV19 and TRBJ1-3): DGGITQSPKYLFRKEGQNVTLSCEQNLNHDAMYWYRQDPGQGLRLIYYSQIVNDFQKGDIAEGYSVSREKKESFPLTVTSAQKNPTAFYLCASSTSGGPGNTIYFGEGSWLTVV.

Ten or more counts support this clonotype. This sequence joins TRBV5-1 and TRBJ2-1; 7 bases agree with TRBD1. The V gene end was trimmed by 1 base and the J gene end by 2 bases; junction bases not matched to a gene: 6. In germline, CDR1 is SGHRS, CDR2 YFSETQ. The CDR3 spans 16 residues. The CDR3 sequence: CASSLSWDSPYNEQFF. The CDR3 DNA reads TGCGCCAGCAGCTTGTCCTGGGACAGCCCCTACAATGAGCAGTTCTTC.

This clonotype has just a few counts. A much more abundant neighbour one base away suggests this may be a read error. V is TRBV20-1 and J is TRBJ2-3; maybe TRBD2 (6 bases). Germline loops: CDR1 DFQATT, CDR2 SNEGSKA (reference sequence). The V end was cut by 4 bases, the J end by 7 bases, with 18 bases between. The CDR3 is 14 amino acids. DNA of the CDR3: TGCAGTGCTAAATGGTATAGCGGTACACATACGCAGTATTTT. Protein product: CSAKWYSGTHTQYF.

In this sample, this clonotype turned up many times. The chain employs TRBV2 and TRBJ1-1, with a possible D match to TRBD1 (6 bases). V lost 1 base and J lost 3, with 12 bases in between. CDR3 size: 15 residues. The germline gives CDR1 SNHLY, CDR2 FYNNEI. The CDR3 protein is CASSEEMGADTEAFF. CDR3 coding DNA: TGTGCCAGCAGTGAAGAAATGGGGGCCGACACTGAAGCTTTCTTT.

The rearrangement joins TRBV18 to TRBJ1-1; D unresolved. The CDR3 spans 12 residues. The V gene lost 1 base and the J gene lost 7 bases, with 7 bases spanning the gap. Germline CDR1 KGHSH, CDR2 LQKENI. The CDR3 is CASSPQGIEAFF. CDR3 DNA sequence: TGTGCCAGCTCACCACAAGGAATTGAAGCTTTCTTT.

At least ten counts were recorded for this clonotype. The rearrangement uses TRBV18 and TRBJ1-2; 11 nucleotides match TRBD1. CDR3 length: 13 residues. The germline V gene encodes CDR1 KGHSH and CDR2 LQKENI. Trimming took 3 bases from V and 8 from J; bases not matched to a gene: 2. The CDR3 DNA follows: TGTGCCAGCTCACCGGACAGGGGGCAAGGCTACACCTTC. Protein product: CASSPDRGQGYTF. Supplemented by reference TRBV18 and TRBJ1-2, the full variable domain reads NAGVMQNPRHLVRRRGQEARLRCSPMKGHSHVYWYRQLPEEGLKFMVYLQKENIIDESGMPKERFSAEFPKEGPSILRIQQVVRGDSAAYFCASSPDRGQGYTFGSGTRLTVV.